Here is one T cell receptor beta chain with its context. It lacks a known antigen. No much larger clonotype is one base removed from it; base qualities were not supplied. Collaborating institutions collected whole blood in K2EDTA tubes following their own protocols. For TCRbeta analysis, collaborators shipped samples as frozen whole blood, isolated PBMCs, or DNA extracted from either of those sample types. Including cysteine and phenylalanine, the CDR3 has 13 amino acids. The read is trimmed to its CDR3 DNA, 39 bases read in frame from base 1. Based on the germline V gene, the CDR1 and CDR2 sequences are SNHLY and FYNNEI. Trimming removed 2 bases from V and 9 bases from J; the gene matches leave 4 bases unexplained. This sample stems from a study of blood T cell repertoires in COVID-19 (TCRdb year 2020). Some background on the complete study: Samples covering the acute and convalescent phases of COVID-19 were provided by collaborators in the United States, Italy and Spain. The repertoires were released in a freely available public database meant as a resource for research on the immune response to SARS-CoV-2. Where HLA class I and class II types were available, the types were taken from metadata supplied by the sample provider, not from assay-based typing. Sample metadata almost always included a de-identified subject ID, COVID-19 status, age in years and sex. The dataset comprised deeply sampled blood TCRbeta repertoires from subjects exposed to, actively infected with, or recovered from COVID-19. The prospective study material was composed of cDNA or gDNA derived from T cells, B-cell-depleted T cells, or PBMCs. Samples were obtained from the ongoing ImmuneRACE study (first 160 participants) and from 950 to 1,500 subjects provided by 6 global collaborators.

TCRbeta CDR3 regions were amplified from genomic DNA using the immunoSEQ Assay, a bias-controlled multiplex PCR. Per the original workflow: Nucleated cell counts per sample were estimated from amplification of reference gene primers within the assay. To quantify the absolute abundance of each unique TCRbeta CDR3 rearrangement, sequence reads were collapsed and filtered. Productive Simpson clonality was computed per sample as the square root of Simpson's diversity index over productive rearrangements. TCRdb holds this immuneACCESS table with in-frame rearrangements only. Some clones are missing; in checked studies, unresolved V genes explain under half, and the rest has no known cause. V, J and clone size are those of that table, while D and trimming were read from the DNA. The sample contains just over 35,000 clones, about 81% of them found a single time. Of the sample, around two fifths is held by the ten largest clones.

What the work shows at the level of the full study, not this receptor alone: The amount of clinical and demographic metadata varied by source and participant and was provided uncurated.

The clonotype comes from a human donor in a cohort sampled during active or convalescent COVID-19. The donor label of this sample is uncertain. The chain employs TRBV2 and TRBJ2-1; 7 bases in the middle match TRBD2. Sequenced: peripheral blood. The DNA reads as follows: TGTGCCAGCAGTGAAACTAGCGTGGGTGAGCAGTTCTTC. This sequence encodes CASSETSVGEQFF.